This TCR beta chain was retrieved from a study of T cell repertoires in cytomegalovirus infection. Study background: Indicated by public TCR beta signatures were CMV infection and matching HLA type. Study outcomes and limitations: Using cumulative public TCR beta family frequency, the authors identified those who carried CMV together with the relevant HLA. In two of eight donors, the top clonotype was HLA-C-restricted CMV-specific.

V was shortened by 5 bases and J by 3 bases, with 11 bases between the two germline ends. The CDR3 contains 13 residues. Per the germline V gene, CDR1 is LNHDA and CDR2 is SQIVND (reference sequence). MiXCR, run by TCRdb on the reads, gives a single entry per CDR3 protein. The sample shows about 250,000 distinct CDR3 sequences, roughly an eighth of them seen only once. About this clonotype: The antigen is undetermined. A much larger clone lies one base from this, so it may be a read error.

The V and J genes are TRBV19 and TRBJ2-7, with D perhaps matching TRBD2 (5 bases). The TCR sequence derives from a human donor in good health (CMV status not recorded). Some clones in this sample may be carry-over from other donors' samples. Material: PBMCs. The CDR3 DNA reads TGTGCCAGTAGTTACAGCGGACTCTACGAGCAGTACTTC. Protein sequence: CASSYSGLYEQYF.